Below, one TCR beta chain is given with its context. This record belongs to a study of T cells expressing NK-cell markers. TCRdb re-called the 5' RACE reads and catalogs CDR3 proteins one per entry, DNA excluded. The listing contains roughly 350,000 distinct CDR3 sequences. Sequenced sample: blood T cells: a sorted CD56 or NKG2C T cell subset, CD4+ or CD8+ T cells, or bulk PBMC T cells (not recorded which). The origin of this receptor is a man aged 18 to 69 in good health.

The CDR3: CASRKTGTQANYGYTF. This chain uses TRBV7-9 with TRBJ1-2. This CDR3 has 16 amino acids. Germline V gives CDR1 SEHNR, CDR2 FQNEAQ (reference sequence).